The 22 T cell receptor beta chains in this list originate from one sample, sequenced in a study of blood T cell repertoires in COVID-19. Clones were sequenced by immunoSEQ multiplex PCR, and TCRdb holds only the in-frame ones, with some missing. The sample yields about 210,000 clones, approximately 80% seen once. Input material: peripheral blood. The source is a human donor in a cohort sampled during active COVID-19.

This clone has just one count. The genes are TRBV5-6 and TRBJ2-1, with 11 nucleotides matching TRBD2. CDR1 SGHDT and CDR2 YYEEEE come from the germline V gene. With V trimmed by 3 bases and J by 11 bases, 4 bases remained unmatched. This CDR3 region has 13 residues. This CDR3 reads CASSSRLAGQQFF. CDR3 in DNA: TGTGCCAGCAGCTCTAGACTAGCGGGGCAGCAGTTCTTC.

The chain has TRBV28 and TRBJ2-7; D possibly corresponds to TRBD1 (5 bases). Germline CDR1 and CDR2: MDHEN and SYDVKM. The CDR3 is 14 residues long. Trimming left V 6 bases short and J 7 bases short, with 19 bases between. The CDR3 spells CASSPGWVNYEQYF. CDR3 bases: TGTGCCAGCAGCCCAGGGTGGGTGAACTATGAGCAGTACTTC.

J is TRBJ1-2 and V is TRBV6-5; D may be TRBD1 (5 bases). The CDR3 covers 15 residues. Per germline, CDR1 MNHEY and CDR2 SVGAGI. V lost 4 bases to trimming and J lost 4 bases, with 16 bases between them. The CDR3 here is CASSFESGKGYGYTF. The DNA of the CDR3 is TGTGCCAGCAGTTTTGAATCAGGGAAAGGCTATGGCTACACCTTC.

V and J are TRBV5-6 and TRBJ1-6, with 7 bases identical to TRBD1. V lost 5 bases and J lost 7; bases outside the gene matches: 6. Germline V gives CDR1 SGHDT, CDR2 YYEEEE. The CDR3 totals 14 residues. CDR3 coding DNA: TGTGCCAGCAGTCCGGGACAGTGGAATTCACCCCTCCACTTT. Translating gives CASSPGQWNSPLHF.

As DNA, the CDR3 is TGTGCCAGCACTGCAACAGGGCCAGAGACCCAGTACTTC. This encodes CASTATGPETQYF. The rearrangement joins TRBV12-3 or TRBV12-4 to TRBJ2-5; tentatively, D is TRBD1 (6 bases). V was trimmed by 7 bases and J by 4 bases, leaving 13 bases between them. The CDR3 is 13 amino acids.

This chain joins TRBV24-1 and TRBJ2-7, with 9 bases identical to TRBD1. Per the germline V gene, CDR1 is KGHDR and CDR2 is SFDVKD. The CDR3 contains 16 residues. Unmatched junction bases numbered 7, after V lost 3 bases and J lost 2 bases. The CDR3 loop is CATSDPGTGQTYEQYF. The DNA of the CDR3 is TGTGCCACCAGTGATCCCGGGACAGGGCAAACCTACGAGCAGTACTTC.

The V gene is TRBV19, the J gene TRBJ2-1, with 11 bases matching TRBD2. The CDR3 runs to 16 residues. The germline V gene encodes CDR1 LNHDA and CDR2 SQIVND (reference sequence). V dropped 6 bases and J dropped 8; count of bases not matched to a gene: 12. CDR3 residues: CASSPGTSGFFDEQFF. The CDR3 coding sequence is TGTGCCAGTAGCCCCGGGACTAGCGGATTCTTCGATGAGCAGTTCTTC.

This chain joins TRBV3-1 (or the pseudogene TRBV3-2) and TRBJ2-3; D possibly corresponds to TRBD2 (5 bases). The ends were cut back, 4 bases at V and 0 bases at J, with 11 bases in the middle. The CDR3 has 15 amino acids. Germline assignment: CDR1 LGHDT and CDR2 YNNKEL (reference sequence). Written as DNA, the CDR3 is TGTGCCAGCAGCCCGCGGACGGGGAGCACAGATACGCAGTATTTT. Protein: CASSPRTGSTDTQYF.

V and J are TRBV7-3 and TRBJ2-1, with a weak D call TRBD2 (5 bases). Germline assignment: CDR1 SGHTA and CDR2 FQGTGA. This CDR3 is built from 14 residues. V was pared by 5 bases and J by 8 bases, with 16 bases between. In DNA, the CDR3 is TGTGCCAGCAGCCCCCCCGGGTCGGGATATGAGCAGTTCTTC. Its translation: CASSPPGSGYEQFF.

This rearrangement joins TRBV7-6 to TRBJ1-5, with no clear D. This CDR3 spans 15 amino acids. V lost 3 bases and J 0 bases, leaving 9 bases between the germline ends. CDR1 is SGHVS, CDR2 FNYEAQ, per germline. CDR3 sequence (DNA): TGTGCCAGCAGCTTGTCCGGGAATAGCAATCAGCCCCAGCATTTT. Its translation is CASSLSGNSNQPQHF.

In DNA form, the CDR3 reads TGTGCCTCTCATGACAGGGGGCTGAACGAGCAGTACTTC. Protein sequence: CASHDRGLNEQYF. The chain is built from TRBV28 and TRBJ2-7; 10 positions match TRBD1. After removal of 11 bases from V and 5 bases from J, the junction contained 9 bases not matched to a gene. Germline-derived CDR1 and CDR2 are MDHEN and SYDVKM. The CDR3 contains 13 residues.

J is TRBJ2-2 and V is TRBV6-5; D perhaps matches TRBD2 (5 bases). The CDR3 has 13 residues. V was trimmed by 11 bases and J by 3 bases, leaving 13 bases between them. Germline CDR1 MNHEY, CDR2 SVGAGI. Written as DNA, the CDR3 is TGTGCCGGGGTGAGGGTAGACACCGGGGAGCTGTTTTTT. Residues: CAGVRVDTGELFF.

The chain links TRBV5-8 to TRBJ2-3; the D gene is possibly TRBD2 (6 bases). The CDR3 runs 16 residues. Looked up from germline, CDR1 is SGHTS and CDR2 is YDEGEE. Trimming removed 0 bases from V and 4 bases from J, with 15 bases in between. As DNA, the CDR3 is TGTGCCAGCAGCTTGGAGGGACTGAGGGTCGCAGATACGCAGTATTTT. This translates into CASSLEGLRVADTQYF.

The chain combines TRBV28 with TRBJ2-3; possible D gene TRBD1, 8 bases. There are 15 residues in the CDR3. V was cut by 7 bases and J by 5 bases, with 19 bases left in between. Germline CDR1 reads MDHEN; CDR2 reads SYDVKM. The CDR3 sequence is CASIGDRGGGDTQYF. As DNA, the CDR3 is TGTGCCAGCATAGGAGACAGGGGAGGGGGAGATACGCAGTATTTT. Drawing the rest from reference TRBV28 and TRBJ2-3, the complete variable domain is DVKVTQSSRYLVKRTGEKVFLECVQDMDHENMFWYRQDPGLGLRLIYFSYDVKMKEKGDIPEGYSVSREKKERFSLILESASTNQTSMYLCASIGDRGGGDTQYFGPGTRLTVL.

The chain combines TRBV9 with TRBJ1-2, with 8 nucleotides matching TRBD1. V shed 4 bases and J 6 bases; nucleotides not matched to a gene: 8. Germline CDR1 is SGDLS and CDR2 is YYNGEE. The CDR3 sequence is 14 residues long. The CDR3, as DNA: TGTGCCAGCAGCCCCTCGCAGGGGGCTAATGGCTACACCTTC. Encoded protein: CASSPSQGANGYTF.

This clone was counted only a few times. The rearrangement uses TRBV10-1 and TRBJ2-5; possibly TRBD2 for D (5 bases). CDR1 is WNHNN and CDR2 is SYGVQD in the germline V gene (reference sequence). Between the trimmed V and J ends, which lost 9 bases and 6 bases, there was a span of 8 bases. The CDR3 spans 10 residues. The DNA of the CDR3 is TGCGCCAGGACCGGGAAGACCCAGTACTTC. Translated: CARTGKTQYF.

V and J are TRBV18 and TRBJ2-4; maybe TRBD1 (6 bases). The V gene lost 5 bases and the J gene lost 0 bases, with 11 bases spanning the gap. This CDR3 region has 15 residues. Germline values: CDR1 KGHSH, CDR2 LQKENI. The CDR3 nucleotides read TGTGCCAGCTCAGGGGGCAGACTAGCCAAAAACATTCAGTACTTC. This gives the protein CASSGGRLAKNIQYF.

J is TRBJ2-1 and V is TRBV5-1; D is uncertain. The CDR3 extends over 14 amino acids. The ends were cut back, 1 base at V and 3 bases at J, with 8 bases in the middle. The germline V gene has CDR1 SGHRS and CDR2 YFSETQ. CDR3: CASSLRRNYNEQFF. In nucleotides, the CDR3 is TGCGCCAGCAGCTTGAGGCGGAACTACAATGAGCAGTTCTTC.

This chain joins TRBV7-9 and TRBJ2-1, with 14 bases matching TRBD2. Germline CDR1 SEHNR, CDR2 FQNEAQ (reference sequence). The CDR3 loop spans 15 amino acids. Trimming at V came to 5 bases and at J to 7 bases, leaving 4 bases not matched to a gene. The CDR3 sequence: CASSPTSGRANEQFF. Written as DNA, the CDR3 is TGTGCCAGCAGCCCGACTAGCGGGAGGGCGAATGAGCAGTTCTTC.

This clone has a count of ten or more. The V call is TRBV4-3, the J call TRBJ2-2; weak D call: TRBD1 (5 bases). The CDR3 spans 17 residues. V was cut by 2 bases and J by 0 bases, with 13 bases left in between. CDR1 and CDR2 (germline): LGHNA, YSLEER. The DNA of the CDR3 is TGCGCCAGCAGCCAATCCACGACAGCCTCGAACACCGGGGAGCTGTTTTTT. It specifies CASSQSTTASNTGELFF.

The chain employs TRBV28 and TRBJ2-5; 14 nucleotides match TRBD2. Trimming took 4 bases from V and 4 from J; bases not matched to a gene: 11. This CDR3 spans 18 amino acids. Per germline, CDR1 MDHEN and CDR2 SYDVKM. CDR3 in DNA: TGTGCCAGCAGTTCCGCGGGACTAGCGGGAGCGGACGGAGAGACCCAGTACTTC. Translating it yields CASSSAGLAGADGETQYF.

This clone has more than one count but fewer than ten. The chain couples TRBV6-5 to TRBJ1-1; 8 bases align to TRBD1. Germline V gene lookup returns CDR1 MNHEY and CDR2 SVGAGI. V gave up 8 bases and J gave up 1 base; unmatched junction bases: 6. This CDR3 region has 14 residues. This CDR3 reads CASGRDRRNTEAFF. CDR3 bases: TGTGCCAGCGGCCGGGACAGGAGGAACACTGAAGCTTTCTTT.